The T cell receptor beta chain described here comes from a study of post-analysis software for immune sequencing data. Study-wide results and caveats: Under F measure analysis, samples from one preparation batch co-clustered strongly. In multiple sclerosis, normalized Chao1 diversity was significantly below that of controls. Higher frequency in patients than in controls was seen for about five TRBV segments, with TRBV5-6, TRBV5-1 and TRBV20-1 among them.

CDR3 length: 14 amino acids. Looked up from germline, CDR1 is SGHDT and CDR2 is YYEEEE. V trimming: 5 bases; J trimming: 6 bases; junction bases outside the gene matches: 10. The library was made from cDNA and included unique molecular identifiers. It was from roughly 1.1 to 9.2 million T cells that roughly 0.5 million cDNA molecules came. TCRdb re-called the PCR reads with MiXCR, one entry per CDR3 protein. Here the sample spans around 770,000 distinct CDR3 sequences, 46% being singletons. This clonotype was seen a few times. Its antigen is unknown. The TCR originated in a girl aged 5 to 17 with multiple sclerosis. Sequenced material: blood. The V call is TRBV5-6, the J call TRBJ2-7; 8 nucleotides line up with TRBD1. This CDR3 is CASRAWGQEIEQYF. The CDR3 region has the DNA TGTGCCAGCAGAGCCTGGGGACAGGAGATCGAGCAGTACTTC.